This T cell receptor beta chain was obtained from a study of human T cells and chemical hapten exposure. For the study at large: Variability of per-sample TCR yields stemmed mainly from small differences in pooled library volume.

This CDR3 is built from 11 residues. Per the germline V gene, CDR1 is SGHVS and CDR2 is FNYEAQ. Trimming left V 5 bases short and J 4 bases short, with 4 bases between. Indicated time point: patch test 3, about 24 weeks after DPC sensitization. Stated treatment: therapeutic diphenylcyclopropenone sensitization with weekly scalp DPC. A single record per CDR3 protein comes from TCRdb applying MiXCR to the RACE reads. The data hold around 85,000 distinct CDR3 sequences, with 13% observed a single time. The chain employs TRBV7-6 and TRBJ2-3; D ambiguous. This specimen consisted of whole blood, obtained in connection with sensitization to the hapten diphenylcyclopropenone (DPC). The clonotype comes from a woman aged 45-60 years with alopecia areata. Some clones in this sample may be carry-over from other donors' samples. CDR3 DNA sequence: TGTGCCAGCAGCGCGGCAGATACGCAGTATTTT. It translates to CASSAADTQYF.